The rows below give T cell receptor beta chains drawn from one sample of a study of OX40 agonist ivuxolimab in advanced cancers. The data were produced by immunoSEQ multiplex PCR, yet TCRdb's version contains in-frame clones alone and is incomplete. Of about 50,000 clones listed, about four fifths were seen once; the top ten hold more than 1%. Sequenced material: CD4+ or CD8+ T cells sorted from blood, taken in a trial of the OX40 agonist ivuxolimab. These receptors were obtained from an adult with an advanced solid tumor such as melanoma, head and neck, liver or kidney cancer. Each CDR3 is given with its conserved first and last residue. Fields, in order: clone size, V gene, D gene, J gene, CDR3 protein, CDR3 DNA. D genes are given only for firm matches. Some rows mark clone size as missing; the rest say once, few, many or name a class of expanded clone.

>-|TRBV28|TRBD1|TRBJ1-1
CASRETGPAFF
TGTGCCAGCAGGGAGACAGGGCCAGCTTTCTTT
>-|TRBV29-1|-|TRBJ2-2
CSVRQDTNTGELFF
TGCAGCGTCCGACAGGATACTAACACCGGGGAGCTGTTTTTT
>-|TRBV27|-|TRBJ2-5
CASSLGGGRWQETQYF
TGTGCCAGCAGTTTAGGCGGAGGGCGATGGCAAGAGACCCAGTACTTC
>-|TRBV2|-|TRBJ1-1
CASSEGVGLSTEAFF
TGTGCCAGCAGTGAAGGGGTAGGTTTGAGCACTGAAGCTTTCTTT
>-|TRBV5-1|-|TRBJ2-3
CASSTGQTSTDTQYF
TGCGCCAGCAGCACCGGACAGACTAGCACAGATACGCAGTATTTT
>-|TRBV28|-|TRBJ2-1
CASRQASYNEQFF
TGTGCCAGTCGACAGGCGTCCTACAATGAGCAGTTCTTC
>-|TRBV14|-|TRBJ2-7
CASSLNYEQYF
TGTGCCAGCAGCCTTAACTACGAGCAGTACTTC
>-|TRBV28|TRBD1|TRBJ2-2
CASSEDRARDTGELFF
TGTGCCAGCAGTGAGGACAGGGCTCGAGACACCGGGGAGCTGTTTTTT
>-|TRBV7-2|-|TRBJ2-1
CASSLGGERGYEQFF
TGTGCCAGCAGCTTAGGGGGGGAGAGAGGCTATGAGCAGTTCTTC
>once|TRBV9|TRBD1|TRBJ2-7
CASSVAGTGDYEQYF
TGTGCCAGCAGCGTGGCCGGGACAGGGGACTACGAGCAGTACTTC
>once|TRBV9|-|TRBJ1-2
CASSAAGNYGYTF
TGTGCCAGCAGCGCGGCAGGGAACTATGGCTACACCTTC
>-|TRBV5-6|-|TRBJ2-3
CASSLTAVRDTQYF
TGTGCCAGCAGCTTAACAGCGGTTCGAGATACGCAGTATTTT
>-|TRBV5-1|TRBD2|TRBJ2-1
CASGTSGHNEQFF
TGCGCATCAGGGACTAGCGGCCACAATGAGCAGTTCTTC
>-|TRBV10-3|-|TRBJ2-5
CAISESASDETQYF
TGTGCCATCAGTGAGTCGGCTAGCGATGAGACCCAGTACTTC
>-|TRBV11-2|-|TRBJ1-1
CASSFDTNTEAFF
TGTGCCAGCAGCTTCGACACGAACACTGAAGCTTTCTTT
>-|TRBV4-1|-|TRBJ1-5
CASSQVPISNQPQHF
TGCGCCAGCAGCCAAGTCCCGATAAGCAATCAGCCCCAGCATTTT
>-|TRBV14|-|TRBJ2-5
CASSQAKASTGETQYF
TGTGCCAGCAGCCAAGCCAAGGCTTCCACCGGAGAGACCCAGTACTTC
>once|TRBV5-1|TRBD1|TRBJ2-2
CASSLGQGAGELFF
TGCGCCAGCAGCTTGGGCCAGGGGGCCGGGGAGCTGTTTTTT
>-|TRBV30|-|TRBJ1-1
CAWSGRRVEAFF
TGTGCCTGGAGTGGTAGGCGGGTTGAAGCTTTCTTT
>-|TRBV5-6|TRBD2|TRBJ2-5
CASTPTSAEGGTQYF
TGTGCCAGCACTCCGACTAGCGCGGAAGGTGGGACCCAGTACTTC
>few|TRBV2|-|TRBJ1-1
CASTLSTRAFF
TGTGCCAGCACCCTAAGTACGAGAGCTTTCTTT
>-|TRBV19|-|TRBJ1-5
CASRLSNQPQHF
TGTGCCAGTAGACTGAGCAATCAGCCCCAGCATTTT
>-|TRBV6-6|TRBD1|TRBJ2-4
CASSSDRGRSGIQYF
TGTGCCAGCAGCTCTGACAGGGGGCGATCGGGCATTCAGTACTTC
>-|TRBV18|-|TRBJ1-4
CASSPRKSDNEKLFF
TGTGCCAGCTCACCAAGGAAATCGGATAATGAAAAACTGTTTTTT
>-|TRBV11-2|-|TRBJ2-6
CASSTRQAPNVLTF
TGTGCCAGCAGCACGCGACAGGCCCCCAACGTCCTGACTTTC
>once|TRBV18|TRBD1|TRBJ1-2
CASSPDREDYGYTF
TGTGCCAGCTCACCGGACAGGGAAGACTATGGCTACACCTTC
>-|TRBV6-5|-|TRBJ2-1
CASKTTGANEQFF
TGTGCCAGCAAGACGACGGGAGCCAATGAGCAGTTCTTC
>-|TRBV28|-|TRBJ1-2
CASSIGGRGPRWGYTF
TGTGCCAGCAGTATCGGAGGCAGGGGCCCGAGATGGGGCTACACCTTC
>-|TRBV7-2|TRBD2|TRBJ2-2
CASSRGLAGVAGELFF
TGTGCCAGCAGCCGGGGACTAGCGGGAGTAGCCGGGGAGCTGTTTTTT
>-|TRBV29-1|-|TRBJ2-1
CSVGASTVYSEQFF
TGCAGCGTCGGAGCTAGTACCGTTTACAGTGAGCAGTTCTTC
>few|TRBV7-2|-|TRBJ2-7
CASSLLVGSGEQYF
TGTGCCAGCAGCTTACTCGTCGGGAGTGGCGAGCAGTACTTC
>-|TRBV6-1|-|TRBJ1-3
CASSDGSGNTIYF
TGTGCCAGCAGTGATGGTTCTGGAAACACCATATATTTT
>-|TRBV28|TRBD2|TRBJ2-7
CASTNSGRASYEQYF
TGTGCCAGCACGAATAGCGGGAGGGCCTCCTACGAGCAGTACTTC
>-|TRBV5-1|-|TRBJ1-1
CASSPAGRVGTEAFF
TGCGCCAGCAGCCCCGCAGGGAGGGTAGGCACTGAAGCTTTCTTT
>-|TRBV5-4|TRBD1|TRBJ2-1
CASSSRDRDYNEQFF
TGTGCCAGCAGCTCCCGGGACAGGGACTACAATGAGCAGTTCTTC
>-|TRBV14|-|TRBJ1-1
CASSPDIRWAFF
TGTGCCAGCAGCCCAGATATTCGGTGGGCTTTCTTT
>-|TRBV5-1|-|TRBJ2-2
CASSFTGNTGELFF
TGCGCCAGCAGCTTTACAGGGAACACCGGGGAGCTGTTTTTT
>-|TRBV28|TRBD1|TRBJ1-6
CASSLIRQGNSPLHF
TGTGCCAGCAGTCTGATCCGACAGGGGAATTCACCCCTCCACTTT
>-|TRBV11-3|-|TRBJ2-2
CASSLGVSNTGELFF
TGTGCCAGCAGCTTAGGGGTTTCGAACACCGGGGAGCTGTTTTTT
>-|TRBV4-3|-|TRBJ2-5
CASSQDSQGGRTQYF
TGCGCCAGCAGCCAAGATAGTCAGGGGGGTCGGACCCAGTACTTC
>-|TRBV11-2|-|TRBJ2-2
CASSLLLGGGTGELFF
TGTGCCAGCAGCTTGTTGTTGGGAGGAGGAACCGGGGAGCTGTTTTTT
>once|TRBV5-1|TRBD1|TRBJ2-7
CASSADRVGIHEQYF
TGCGCCAGCAGCGCCGACAGGGTTGGCATCCACGAGCAGTACTTC
>once|TRBV28|-|TRBJ1-2
CASSMGQARGYTF
TGTGCCAGCTCCATGGGGCAGGCAAGAGGCTACACCTTC
>-|TRBV7-2|-|TRBJ2-3
CASSPPTDTQYF
TGTGCCAGCAGCCCCCCGACAGATACGCAGTATTTT
>-|TRBV6-6|TRBD2|TRBJ2-3
CASSLAGKDTQYF
TGTGCCAGCAGTCTAGCGGGAAAAGATACGCAGTATTTT
>-|TRBV7-8|-|TRBJ2-2
CASSFVRFMGLTGELFF
TGTGCCAGCAGCTTTGTAAGATTCATGGGACTTACCGGGGAGCTGTTTTTT
>-|TRBV6-6|-|TRBJ2-1
CASSYSAPGNERFF
TGTGCCAGCAGTTACTCCGCTCCGGGCAATGAGCGGTTCTTC
>-|TRBV29-1|-|TRBJ1-5
CSVGGLGDQPQHF
TGCAGCGTTGGAGGTTTAGGGGATCAGCCCCAGCATTTT
>-|TRBV5-4|TRBD1|TRBJ2-2
CASSLGQGNTGELFF
TGTGCCAGCAGCTTAGGACAGGGTAACACCGGGGAGCTGTTTTTT
>-|TRBV19|TRBD2|TRBJ2-1
CASSILAGGYEQFF
TGTGCCAGTAGTATACTAGCGGGGGGGTATGAGCAGTTCTTC
>-|TRBV5-1|TRBD1|TRBJ1-3
CASSLGQGLSGNTIYF
TGCGCCAGCAGCTTGGGACAGGGGTTGTCTGGAAACACCATATATTTT
>-|TRBV6-1|TRBD1|TRBJ2-6
CASSARQGAGANVLTF
TGTGCCAGCAGTGCGAGACAGGGGGCTGGGGCCAACGTCCTGACTTTC
>-|TRBV12-5|-|TRBJ2-3
CASGLVGDESYLDTQYF
TGTGCTAGTGGTTTGGTAGGGGACGAAAGTTATTTAGATACGCAGTATTTT
>-|TRBV13|-|TRBJ2-7
CASSLGVGSYEQYF
TGTGCCAGCAGCTTAGGCGTCGGCTCCTACGAGCAGTACTTC
>-|TRBV19|-|TRBJ2-5
CASSIGTLETQYF
TGTGCCAGTAGTATCGGGACACTGGAGACCCAGTACTTC
>-|TRBV7-2|-|TRBJ1-4
CASSPTRESNEKLFF
TGTGCCAGCAGCCCGACAAGGGAGTCTAATGAAAAACTGTTTTTT